This T cell receptor beta chain was recovered during a study of CD8+ T cells in alopecia areata. Background on the study: The tofacitinib course ran for 6 to 18 months and was followed by 6 months off drug.

Sequencing templates came from extracted RNA that was reverse transcribed into cDNA. Clones were read by immunoSEQ multiplex PCR, and TCRdb kept only the in-frame ones, dropping some. The sample yields about 190,000 clones, 60% to 70% seen once. Study-wide results and limits: With tofacitinib ongoing, many expanded lesional clones persisted in both scalp and blood.

Treatment noted: oral pan-JAK inhibitor, 5-10 mg twice daily. It was from alopecia areata patients that lesional scalp punch biopsies and peripheral blood were collected. Details on this clone: Its matching antigen is unknown.

The TCR sequence derives from a human donor with alopecia areata. The starting material was CD4+ T cells sorted from blood, obtained at week 4, from a patient treated with tofacitinib.

The CDR3 reads CSVQGGGQGVGIQYF. DNA for the CDR3: TGCAGCGTCCAGGGAGGGGGACAGGGGGTTGGCATTCAGTACTTC. The chain has TRBV29-1 and TRBJ2-4; 11 nucleotides agree with TRBD1. V lost 6 bases, J lost 9 bases, and 13 bases stayed unmatched. Germline loops: CDR1 SQVTM, CDR2 ANQGSEA. This CDR3 has 15 amino acids.